The present TCR beta chain was sequenced within a study of blood T cell repertoires in COVID-19. Study as a whole: Nucleic acid was either cDNA or gDNA, and it came from T cells, B-cell-depleted T cells, or PBMCs.

In the authors' workflow: The authors estimated nucleated cell counts from reference gene primer amplification. Here immunoSEQ multiplex PCR was the method, and the copy in TCRdb shows in-frame clones only, minus some. V, J and clone size are taken as reported in that table, and D and trimming were inferred from the DNA itself. Seen here are hundreds of thousands of clones, just under 90% observed once, and the top ten hold around 4.2%. The age range of participants was 18 to 89 years, with residence in more than 20 US areas. Clinical history as reported by participants underpinned cohort assignment. The V end lost 0 bases, the J end lost 8 bases, and 19 bases lay between the germline ends. CDR3 length: 17 amino acids. The germline V gene has CDR1 LGHNA and CDR2 YNFKEQ.

This TCR was sampled from a woman under 40 with acute COVID-19. The sample taken for sequencing was PBMCs or T cells enriched from blood (not recorded which). The chain recombines TRBV4-2 with TRBJ1-4, with a weak D call TRBD1 (6 bases). In DNA, the CDR3 is TGTGCCAGCAGCCAAGATCGCGGGCAGGGGCAGGGGGAAAAACTGTTTTTT. Translating it yields CASSQDRGQGQGEKLFF.